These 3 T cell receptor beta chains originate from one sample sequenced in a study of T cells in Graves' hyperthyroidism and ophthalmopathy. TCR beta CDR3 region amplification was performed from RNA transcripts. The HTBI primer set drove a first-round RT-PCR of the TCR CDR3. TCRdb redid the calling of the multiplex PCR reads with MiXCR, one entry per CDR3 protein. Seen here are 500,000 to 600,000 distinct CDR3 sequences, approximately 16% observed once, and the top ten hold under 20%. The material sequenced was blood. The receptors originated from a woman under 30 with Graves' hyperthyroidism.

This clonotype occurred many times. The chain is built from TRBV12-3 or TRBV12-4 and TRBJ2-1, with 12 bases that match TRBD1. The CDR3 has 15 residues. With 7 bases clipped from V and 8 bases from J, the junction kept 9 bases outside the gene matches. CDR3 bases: TGTGCCAGCACTCGCCCGGGACAGGGGGCCGATGAGCAGTTCTTC. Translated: CASTRPGQGADEQFF.

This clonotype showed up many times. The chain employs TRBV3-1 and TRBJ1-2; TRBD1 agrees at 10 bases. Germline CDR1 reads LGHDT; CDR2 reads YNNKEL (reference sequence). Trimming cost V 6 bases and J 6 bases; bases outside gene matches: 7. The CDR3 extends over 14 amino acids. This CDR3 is CASRTGTGVHGYTF. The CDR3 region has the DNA TGTGCCAGCAGGACCGGGACAGGGGTGCATGGCTACACCTTC.

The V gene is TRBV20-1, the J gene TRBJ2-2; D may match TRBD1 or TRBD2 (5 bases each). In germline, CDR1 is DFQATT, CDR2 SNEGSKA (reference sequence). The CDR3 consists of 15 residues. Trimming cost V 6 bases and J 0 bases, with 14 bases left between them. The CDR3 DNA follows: TGCAGTGCCCAAGCCGGGACGCCGAACACCGGGGAGCTGTTTTTT. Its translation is CSAQAGTPNTGELFF.